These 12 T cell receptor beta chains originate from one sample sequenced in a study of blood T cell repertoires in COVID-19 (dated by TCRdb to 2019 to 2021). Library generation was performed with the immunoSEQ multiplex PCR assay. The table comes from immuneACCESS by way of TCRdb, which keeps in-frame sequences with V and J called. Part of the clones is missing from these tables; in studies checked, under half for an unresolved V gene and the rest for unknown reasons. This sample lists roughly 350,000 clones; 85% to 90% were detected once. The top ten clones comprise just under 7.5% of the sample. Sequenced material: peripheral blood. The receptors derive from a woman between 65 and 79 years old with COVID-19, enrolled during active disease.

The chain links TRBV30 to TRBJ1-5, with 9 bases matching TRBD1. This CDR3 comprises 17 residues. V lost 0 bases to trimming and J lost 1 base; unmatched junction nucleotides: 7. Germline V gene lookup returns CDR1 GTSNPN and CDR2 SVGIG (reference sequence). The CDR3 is CAWSVGTGSKSNQPQHF. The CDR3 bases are TGTGCCTGGAGTGTCGGGACAGGGAGTAAGAGCAATCAGCCCCAGCATTTT.

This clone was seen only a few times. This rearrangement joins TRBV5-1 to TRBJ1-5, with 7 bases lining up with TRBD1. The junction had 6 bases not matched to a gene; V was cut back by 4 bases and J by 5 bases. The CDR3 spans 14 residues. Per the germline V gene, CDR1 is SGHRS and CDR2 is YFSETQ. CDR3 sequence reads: CASSPDRADQPQHF. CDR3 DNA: TGCGCCAGCAGCCCCGACAGGGCGGATCAGCCCCAGCATTTT. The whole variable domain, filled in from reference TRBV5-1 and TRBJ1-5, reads KAGVTQTPRYLIKTRGQQVTLSCSPISGHRSVSWYQQTPGQGLQFLFEYFSETQRNKGNFPGRFSGRQFSNSRSEMNVSTLELGDSALYLCASSPDRADQPQHFGDGTRLSIL.

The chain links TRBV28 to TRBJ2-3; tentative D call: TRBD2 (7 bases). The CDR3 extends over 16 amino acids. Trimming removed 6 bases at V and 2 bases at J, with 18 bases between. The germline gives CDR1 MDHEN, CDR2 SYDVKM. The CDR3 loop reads CASRAWGGGITDTQYF. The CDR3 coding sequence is TGTGCCAGCAGAGCCTGGGGCGGGGGCATCACAGATACGCAGTATTTT.

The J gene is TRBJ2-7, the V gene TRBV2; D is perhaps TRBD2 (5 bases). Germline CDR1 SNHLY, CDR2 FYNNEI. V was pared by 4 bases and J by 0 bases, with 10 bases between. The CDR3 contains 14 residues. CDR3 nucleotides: TGTGCCAGCAGTGGCCAGCGGAGCTCCTACGAGCAGTACTTC. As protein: CASSGQRSSYEQYF.

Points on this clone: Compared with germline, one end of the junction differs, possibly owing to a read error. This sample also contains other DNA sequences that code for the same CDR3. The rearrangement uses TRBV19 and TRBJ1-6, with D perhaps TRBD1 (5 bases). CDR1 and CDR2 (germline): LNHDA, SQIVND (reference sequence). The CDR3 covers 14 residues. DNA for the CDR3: TGCGCCAGTAGTCCCCCGACAGATAATTCACCCCTCCACTTT. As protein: CASSPPTDNSPLHF.

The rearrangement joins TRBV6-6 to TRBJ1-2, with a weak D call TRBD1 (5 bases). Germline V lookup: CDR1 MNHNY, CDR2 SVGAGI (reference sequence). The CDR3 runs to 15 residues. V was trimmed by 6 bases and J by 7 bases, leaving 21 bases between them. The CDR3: CASSFQGRNSGGYTF. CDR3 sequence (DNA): TGTGCCAGCAGCTTCCAGGGTCGCAATTCGGGTGGCTACACCTTC.

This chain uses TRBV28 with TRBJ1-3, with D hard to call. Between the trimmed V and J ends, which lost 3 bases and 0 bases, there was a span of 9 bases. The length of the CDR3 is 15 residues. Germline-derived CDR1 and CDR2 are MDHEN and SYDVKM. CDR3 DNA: TGTGCCAGCAGTTTTCTGCGGTCCTCTGGAAACACCATATATTTT. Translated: CASSFLRSSGNTIYF. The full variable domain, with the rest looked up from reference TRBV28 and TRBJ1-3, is DVKVTQSSRYLVKRTGEKVFLECVQDMDHENMFWYRQDPGLGLRLIYFSYDVKMKEKGDIPEGYSVSREKKERFSLILESASTNQTSMYLCASSFLRSSGNTIYFGEGSWLTVV.

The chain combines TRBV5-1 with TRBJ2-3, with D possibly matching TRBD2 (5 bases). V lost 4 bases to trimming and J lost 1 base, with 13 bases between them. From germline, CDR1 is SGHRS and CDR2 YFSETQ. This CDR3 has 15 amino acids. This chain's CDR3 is CASSPWTQGTDTQYF. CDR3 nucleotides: TGCGCCAGCAGCCCGTGGACTCAGGGCACAGATACGCAGTATTTT.

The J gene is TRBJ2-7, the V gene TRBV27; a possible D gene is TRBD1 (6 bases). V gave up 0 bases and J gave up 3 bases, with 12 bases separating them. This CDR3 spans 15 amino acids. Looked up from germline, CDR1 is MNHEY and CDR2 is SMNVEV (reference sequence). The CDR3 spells CASSLSPGANYEQYF. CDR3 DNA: TGTGCCAGCAGTTTATCACCAGGGGCAAACTACGAGCAGTACTTC.

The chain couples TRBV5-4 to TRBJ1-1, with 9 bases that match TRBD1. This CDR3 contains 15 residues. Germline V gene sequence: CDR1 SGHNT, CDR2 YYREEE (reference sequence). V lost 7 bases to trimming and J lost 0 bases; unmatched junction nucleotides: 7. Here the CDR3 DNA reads TGTGCCAGCGCGAAACAGGGGGCGATGAACACTGAAGCTTTCTTT. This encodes CASAKQGAMNTEAFF.

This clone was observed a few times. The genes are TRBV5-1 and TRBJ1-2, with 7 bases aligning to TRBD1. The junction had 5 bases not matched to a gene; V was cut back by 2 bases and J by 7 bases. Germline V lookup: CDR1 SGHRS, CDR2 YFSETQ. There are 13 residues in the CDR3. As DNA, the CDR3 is TGCGCCAGCAGCTTTACCACAGGGGCTGGCTACACCTTC. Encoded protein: CASSFTTGAGYTF.

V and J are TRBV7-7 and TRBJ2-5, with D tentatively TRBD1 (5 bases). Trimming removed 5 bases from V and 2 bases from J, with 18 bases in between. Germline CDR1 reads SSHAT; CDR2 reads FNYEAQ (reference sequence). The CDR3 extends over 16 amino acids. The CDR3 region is CASSPYRTPSQETQYF. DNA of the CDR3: TGTGCCAGCAGCCCATACAGGACCCCTTCACAAGAGACCCAGTACTTC.